Below, 8 T cell receptor beta chains from the same sample are listed, as sequenced in a study of radiotherapy plus CTLA-4 blockade in lung cancer. Only in-frame clones appear in the TCRdb table, and some are missing; sequencing was by immunoSEQ multiplex PCR. The sample yields tens of thousands of clones, under 85% seen once. The sequencing here drew on peripheral blood, taken from a patient treated with radiotherapy plus ipilimumab. The receptors shown here come from a human donor with non-small cell lung cancer who had stable disease on radiotherapy plus ipilimumab.

This sequence joins TRBV11-2 and TRBJ2-1, with 8 nucleotides matching TRBD2. Germline CDR1 is SGHAT and CDR2 is FQNNGV. V lost 5 bases and J lost 4; bases outside the gene matches: 7. The CDR3 consists of 15 residues. CDR3 sequence: CASSTSASGYNEQFF. The CDR3 bases are TGTGCCAGCAGCACCTCGGCTAGCGGGTACAATGAGCAGTTCTTC.

This rearrangement joins TRBV7-3 to TRBJ2-2; no firm D call. CDR3 length: 14 amino acids. V gave up 5 bases and J gave up 7 bases, with 14 bases separating them. CDR1 is SGHTA and CDR2 is FQGTGA in the germline V gene. The CDR3 bases are TGTGCCAGCAGCCAGAGGCTGGGCGGCGGGGAGCTGTTTTTT. Translated: CASSQRLGGGELFF.

This clone has just one count. This chain links TRBV19 with TRBJ1-5, with 9 nucleotides matching TRBD1. The V and J ends lost 3 bases and 2 bases, in that order; junction bases with no gene match: 2. In germline, CDR1 is LNHDA, CDR2 SQIVND (reference sequence). This CDR3 contains 15 residues. This chain's CDR3 is CASSMRTGGNQPQHF. CDR3 coding DNA: TGTGCCAGTAGTATGAGGACAGGGGGCAATCAGCCCCAGCATTTT.

V usage is TRBV4-1 and J usage is TRBJ2-7, with TRBD1 matching 11 bases. V trimming: 4 bases; J trimming: 7 bases; junction bases outside the gene matches: 6. CDR3 size: 14 residues. Germline CDR1 MGHRA, CDR2 YSYEKL. In nucleotides, the CDR3 is TGCGCCAGCAGCCTCCGGGACAGGGGGTATGAGCAGTACTTC. Amino acid sequence: CASSLRDRGYEQYF.

The genes are TRBV28 and TRBJ2-7; D is uncertain. The V end was cut by 11 bases, the J end by 3 bases, with 14 bases between. The CDR3 has 12 residues. Germline-derived CDR1 and CDR2 are MDHEN and SYDVKM. CDR3 amino acids: CASSSSRYEQYF. The CDR3 nucleotides read TGTGCCTCGTCAAGTTCCCGCTACGAGCAGTACTTC.

This sequence joins TRBV27 and TRBJ2-2; D remains ambiguous. From germline, CDR1 is MNHEY and CDR2 SMNVEV (reference sequence). V shed 5 bases and J shed 8 bases, with 12 bases lying between them. This CDR3 region has 13 residues. CDR3: CASSPISDGELFF. The CDR3 nucleotides are TGTGCCAGCAGTCCCATAAGTGATGGGGAGCTGTTTTTT.

This clone has just one count. V and J are TRBV7-3 and TRBJ1-2; the D is unclear. The CDR3 loop spans 13 amino acids. V was shortened by 2 bases and J by 6 bases, with 10 bases between the two germline ends. Germline V gives CDR1 SGHTA, CDR2 FQGTGA. CDR3 coding DNA: TGTGCCAGCAGCTTAGATCGGCAGCATGGCTACACCTTC. Its protein product is CASSLDRQHGYTF. The variable domain in full, with the rest retrieved from reference TRBV7-3 and TRBJ1-2, is GAGVSQTPSNKVTEKGKYVELRCDPISGHTALYWYRQSLGQGPEFLIYFQGTGAADDSGLPNDRFFAVRPEGSVSTLKIQRTERGDSAVYLCASSLDRQHGYTFGSGTRLTVV.

The rearrangement uses TRBV10-2 and TRBJ1-6; D uncertain. The germline V gene encodes CDR1 WSHSY and CDR2 SAAADI. The CDR3 totals 12 residues. Trimming took 6 bases from V and 8 from J, leaving 8 bases between them. CDR3 sequence (DNA): TGCGCCAGCAGCCGACTTGATTCACCCCTCCACTTT. Amino acids: CASSRLDSPLHF.